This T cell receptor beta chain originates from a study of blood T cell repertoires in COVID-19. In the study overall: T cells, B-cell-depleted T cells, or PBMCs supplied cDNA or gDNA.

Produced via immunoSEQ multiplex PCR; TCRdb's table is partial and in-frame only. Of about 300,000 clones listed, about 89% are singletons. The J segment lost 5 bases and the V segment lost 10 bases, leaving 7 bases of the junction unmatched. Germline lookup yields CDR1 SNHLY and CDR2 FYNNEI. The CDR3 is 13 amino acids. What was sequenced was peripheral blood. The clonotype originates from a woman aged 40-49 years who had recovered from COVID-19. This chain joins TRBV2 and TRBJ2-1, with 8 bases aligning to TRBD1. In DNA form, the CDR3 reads TGTGCCAAAGACAGGGGTTCCCACAATGAGCAGTTCTTC. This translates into CAKDRGSHNEQFF. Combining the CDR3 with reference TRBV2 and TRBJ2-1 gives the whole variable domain EPEVTQTPSHQVTQMGQEVILRCVPISNHLYFYWYRQILGQKVEFLVSFYNNEISEKSEIFDDQFSVERPDGSNFTLKIRSTKLEDSAMYFCAKDRGSHNEQFFGPGTRLTVL.